This is a list of T cell receptor beta chains from one sample in a study of response to subunit inactivated influenza vaccine. MiXCR was run by TCRdb on the RT-PCR reads, yielding one entry per CDR3 protein. The sample has hundreds of thousands of distinct CDR3 sequences; about 18% are singletons. The sequences come from PBMCs from blood, collected more than 4 days after vaccination. All receptors derive from a man in his fifties or sixties who received an inactivated influenza vaccine. The CDR3 runs from the conserved cysteine through the conserved F or W. The D gene is left open where the match is weak. Where a row states a size, it is once, few, many or the class of an expanded clone; other rows omit it.

clone size	D gene	V gene	J gene	CDR3 protein	CDR3 DNA
.	TRBD1	TRBV27	TRBJ2-7	CASSTHRGSSYEQYF	TGTGCCAGCAGTACCCACAGGGGTTCCAGCTACGAGCAGTACTTC
few	TRBD1	TRBV10-3	TRBJ2-5	CAISDAGGLGETQYF	TGTGCCATCAGTGACGCAGGGGGCTTAGGGGAGACCCAGTACTTC
.	.	TRBV6-1	TRBJ1-5	CASKPGTENSNQPQHF	TGTGCCAGCAAGCCAGGGACGGAGAATAGCAATCAGCCCCAGCATTTT
few	TRBD1	TRBV7-6	TRBJ2-1	CATNGGTGVHEQFF	TGTGCCACCAACGGTGGGACAGGGGTCCATGAGCAGTTCTTC
.	.	TRBV10-2	TRBJ2-7	CASSPAGDRTYEQYF	TGCGCCAGCAGCCCAGCCGGGGACCGGACCTACGAGCAGTACTTC
few	.	TRBV7-9	TRBJ2-5	CASSLAEALETQYF	TGTGCCAGCAGCTTAGCCGAAGCTTTGGAGACCCAGTACTTC
.	.	TRBV6-1	TRBJ2-2	CASSEVGYTGELFF	TGTGCCAGCAGTGAAGTCGGGTACACCGGGGAGCTGTTTTTT
many	.	TRBV12-3/TRBV12-4	TRBJ1-5	CASSLAQGLGNQPQHF	TGTGCCAGCAGTTTAGCGCAGGGATTGGGCAATCAGCCCCAGCATTTT
.	TRBD1	TRBV5-1	TRBJ2-7	CASSLDPGTGGNEQYF	TGCGCCAGCAGCTTGGATCCAGGGACAGGGGGGAACGAGCAGTACTTC
.	.	TRBV2	TRBJ2-1	CASRADIPPLF	TGTGCCAGCAGGGCGGACATCCCTCCTCTCTTC
few	.	TRBV7-8	TRBJ2-7	CASSLRDISYEQYF	TGTGCCAGCAGCTTACGGGACATCTCCTACGAGCAGTACTTC
many	.	TRBV14	TRBJ2-3	CASSLWRTHTPDTQYF	TGTGCCAGCAGCCTATGGCGGACTCACACCCCAGATACGCAGTATTTT
.	.	TRBV28	TRBJ2-3	CASSLWNPTNTDTQYF	TGTGCCAGCAGTTTATGGAACCCTACCAACACAGATACGCAGTATTTT
.	TRBD2	TRBV7-2	TRBJ2-7	CASSLASGGDVTYEQYF	TGTGCCAGCAGCTTAGCTAGCGGGGGGGACGTTACCTACGAGCAGTACTTC
few	TRBD1	TRBV5-6	TRBJ2-2	CASSLTGQTTGELFF	TGTGCCAGCAGCTTGACGGGACAGACCACCGGGGAGCTGTTTTTT
few	.	TRBV7-9	TRBJ1-2	CATPPGRGDGYTF	TGTGCCACCCCACCGGGGCGAGGAGATGGCTACACCTTC
few	.	TRBV4-2	TRBJ2-7	CASSHRWAGVYEQYF	TGTGCCAGCAGCCACCGGTGGGCAGGGGTCTACGAGCAGTACTTC
few	.	TRBV20-1	TRBJ2-5	CSARLGSSKETQYF	TGCAGTGCTAGACTAGGGAGTTCAAAAGAGACCCAGTACTTC
.	.	TRBV5-1	TRBJ2-4	CASSLIGVQENIQYF	TGCGCCAGCAGCTTGATCGGAGTACAGGAAAACATTCAGTACTTC